Below, one T cell receptor (beta chain) is given with its context. The antigen is undetermined. This entry is derived from a study of OX40 agonist ivuxolimab in advanced cancers. Study at large: A partial response was reached by three patients: one with hepatocellular carcinoma and two with cutaneous melanoma. Regarding the study as a whole: Researchers report that CD8+ T cells had, on average, more expanded clones than CD4+.

Per germline, CDR1 ENHRY and CDR2 SYGVKD. The ends lost 8 bases at V and 6 bases at J; junction bases unmatched: 6. The CDR3 has 13 amino acids. Clones were sequenced by immunoSEQ multiplex PCR, and TCRdb holds only the in-frame ones, with some missing. The sample has 15,000 to 20,000 clones; about 80% are singletons. This sample comprised CD4+ or CD8+ T cells sorted from blood, obtained in a trial of the OX40 agonist ivuxolimab. This chain connects TRBV10-3 to TRBJ2-1, with 8 nucleotides matching TRBD1. This clonotype originated in an adult with an advanced solid tumor such as melanoma, head and neck, liver or kidney cancer. The CDR3 here is CAIGQGIGNEQFF. DNA for the CDR3: TGTGCCATCGGACAGGGTATTGGCAATGAGCAGTTCTTC.